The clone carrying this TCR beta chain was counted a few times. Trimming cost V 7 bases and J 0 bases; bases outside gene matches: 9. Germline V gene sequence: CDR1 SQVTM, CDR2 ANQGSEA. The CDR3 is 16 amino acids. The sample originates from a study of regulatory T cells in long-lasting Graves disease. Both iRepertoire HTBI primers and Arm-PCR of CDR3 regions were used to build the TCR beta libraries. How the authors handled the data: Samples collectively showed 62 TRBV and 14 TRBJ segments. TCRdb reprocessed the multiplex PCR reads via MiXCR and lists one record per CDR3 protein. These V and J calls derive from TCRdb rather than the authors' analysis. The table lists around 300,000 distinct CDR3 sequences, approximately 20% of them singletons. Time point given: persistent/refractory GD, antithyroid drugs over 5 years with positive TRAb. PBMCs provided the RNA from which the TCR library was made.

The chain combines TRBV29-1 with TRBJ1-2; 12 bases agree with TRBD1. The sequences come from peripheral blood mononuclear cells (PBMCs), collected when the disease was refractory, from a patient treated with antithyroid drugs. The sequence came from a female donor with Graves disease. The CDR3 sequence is CSGGTGGPSANYGYTF. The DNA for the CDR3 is TGCAGCGGTGGGACAGGGGGCCCCTCAGCTAACTATGGCTACACCTTC.